These T cell receptor beta chains were read from a single sample in a study of CDR3 diversity in severe acne. TCRdb used MiXCR to reprocess the PCR reads, holding one entry per CDR3 protein. The table includes around 83,000 distinct CDR3 sequences, under 55% detected once. Sequenced: blood. Receptor source: a male donor with severe acne vulgaris. The CDR3 runs from the conserved cysteine through the conserved F or W. The order of the fields is D gene, clone size, V gene, J gene, CDR3 DNA, CDR3 protein. A D gene is named only where the DNA matches it firmly. Only some rows state a clone size, as once, few, many or a class for expanded clones.

D: TRBD1; size: once; V: TRBV6-1; J: TRBJ1-5; DNA: TGTGCCAGCAGTGAAGAGTTGACAGGGGGTCGGCCCCAGCATTTT; CDR3: CASSEELTGGRPQHF
D: .; size: .; V: TRBV10-1; J: TRBJ2-7; DNA: TGCGCCAGCAGTGAGTCGGCAGGGGCGCAGTACGAGCAGTACTTC; CDR3: CASSESAGAQYEQYF
D: .; size: many; V: TRBV20-1; J: TRBJ2-3; DNA: TGCACCCCCGCGGGACCCAACGCAGGCACAGATACGCAGTATTTT; CDR3: CTPAGPNAGTDTQYF
D: TRBD1; size: many; V: TRBV10-3; J: TRBJ2-7; DNA: TGTGCCATCAGTGAGTCGTTCGGACAGGGGCCGGTGGGCTCCTACGAGCAGTACTTC; CDR3: CAISESFGQGPVGSYEQYF
D: TRBD2; size: few; V: TRBV4-1; J: TRBJ2-7; DNA: TGCGCCAGCAGCTGGGGGGGCGAGCAGTACTTC; CDR3: CASSWGGEQYF
D: TRBD1; size: .; V: TRBV10-3; J: TRBJ1-4; DNA: TGTGCCACGCGCAACCAGACAGGGTCTAATGAAAAACTGTTTTTT; CDR3: CATRNQTGSNEKLFF
D: TRBD1; size: once; V: TRBV15; J: TRBJ2-3; DNA: TGTGCCACCAGCAGAGAGAGGACAGGGCCAACGACAGATACGCAGTATTTT; CDR3: CATSRERTGPTTDTQYF
D: TRBD2; size: .; V: TRBV4-1; J: TRBJ2-7; DNA: TGCGCCAGCGCCCGGACAAGCGGGAGTAACGAGCAGAACTTC; CDR3: CASARTSGSNEQNF
D: .; size: many; V: TRBV19; J: TRBJ2-7; DNA: TGTGCCAGTAGCCCCAAGGCCGTCCGCTCCTACGAGCAGTACTTC; CDR3: CASSPKAVRSYEQYF
D: TRBD1; size: .; V: TRBV18; J: TRBJ2-5; DNA: TGTGCCAGCTCACCAAGAGGACAGGCCAGGGAGACCCAGTACTTC; CDR3: CASSPRGQARETQYF
D: TRBD2; size: .; V: TRBV11-2; J: TRBJ2-5; DNA: TGTGCCAGCAGCTTTATAACTAGCGGGAGACCCCAAGAGACCCAGTACTTC; CDR3: CASSFITSGRPQETQYF
D: .; size: .; V: TRBV15; J: TRBJ2-2; DNA: TGTGCCACCAGCAGAGGCAGGGAGAGCACCGGGGAGCTGTTTTTT; CDR3: CATSRGRESTGELFF
D: .; size: few; V: TRBV14; J: TRBJ1-1; DNA: TGTGCCAGCAGCCCTGGACGGTCCACTGAAGCTTTCTTT; CDR3: CASSPGRSTEAFF
D: TRBD1; size: many; V: TRBV18; J: TRBJ2-7; DNA: TGTGCCAGCTCACCACCACAGGGGGCTTCCTACGAGCAGTACTTC; CDR3: CASSPPQGASYEQYF
D: .; size: .; V: TRBV30; J: TRBJ2-2; DNA: TGTGCCTGGAGCGGTCCTTTCAGCGGGGAGCTGTTTTTT; CDR3: CAWSGPFSGELFF
D: .; size: many; V: TRBV7-3; J: TRBJ2-2; DNA: TGTGCCAGCAGCTTAAGTCGGGGCAGTAGGACCGGGGAGCTGTTTTTT; CDR3: CASSLSRGSRTGELFF
D: .; size: .; V: TRBV4-3; J: TRBJ1-2; DNA: TGCGCCAGCAGCCAAGATCACGGTGCTAACTATGGCTACACCTTC; CDR3: CASSQDHGANYGYTF
D: TRBD1; size: .; V: TRBV2; J: TRBJ1-2; DNA: TGTGCCAGCAGTGAGGGGGGACAGGGGAACTATGGCTACACCTTC; CDR3: CASSEGGQGNYGYTF
D: .; size: .; V: TRBV7-6; J: TRBJ2-2; DNA: TGTGCCAGCAGCGTTGGGTTAGCGGTCGTGCGGAACACCGGGGAGCTGTTTTTT; CDR3: CASSVGLAVVRNTGELFF
D: TRBD1; size: few; V: TRBV20-1; J: TRBJ2-3; DNA: TGCAGTGCTAGATACCGGGACAGGGGTTCCGATACGCAGTATTTT; CDR3: CSARYRDRGSDTQYF
D: .; size: .; V: TRBV10-3; J: TRBJ2-5; DNA: TGTGCCATCAGTGAGACCCTGATAGAGACCCAGTACTTC; CDR3: CAISETLIETQYF
D: .; size: many; V: TRBV9; J: TRBJ2-1; DNA: TGTGCCAGCAGCGTAGGCCTGGACGGCCGCTACAATGAGCAGTTCTTC; CDR3: CASSVGLDGRYNEQFF
D: TRBD2; size: .; V: TRBV6-1; J: TRBJ2-5; DNA: TGTGCCAGCAGTGAACGGCGGGAGGGCCCCCTCCCGGGGACCCAGTACTTC; CDR3: CASSERREGPLPGTQYF
D: .; size: medium-sized; V: TRBV5-5; J: TRBJ2-7; DNA: TGTGCCAGCAGCGCTTATTGGCCAGGGATCTACGAGCAGTACTTC; CDR3: CASSAYWPGIYEQYF
D: .; size: medium-sized; V: TRBV7-9; J: TRBJ2-5; DNA: TGTGCCAGCAGCTTTAATGCGGGGCAAGAGACCCAGTACTTC; CDR3: CASSFNAGQETQYF
D: .; size: many; V: TRBV7-3; J: TRBJ1-1; DNA: TGTGCCAGCAGCTCGACCCTCTATACTGAAGCTTTCTTT; CDR3: CASSSTLYTEAFF
D: .; size: many; V: TRBV12-3/TRBV12-4; J: TRBJ2-7; DNA: TGTGCCAGCAGCTGGACAGTTTCCTACGAGCAGTACTTC; CDR3: CASSWTVSYEQYF
D: .; size: once; V: TRBV10-3; J: TRBJ2-5; DNA: TGTGCCATCAGTGAGTTCAGGTGGGAGACCCAGTACTTC; CDR3: CAISEFRWETQYF
D: .; size: .; V: TRBV28; J: TRBJ2-7; DNA: TGTGCCAGCAGCCCCACAGGGGACTACGAGCAGCACTTC; CDR3: CASSPTGDYEQHF
D: TRBD2; size: many; V: TRBV7-8; J: TRBJ2-7; DNA: TGTGCCAGCAGCTGGGCGGGAGGGGGGGACTACGAGCAGTACTTC; CDR3: CASSWAGGGDYEQYF
D: TRBD2; size: many; V: TRBV7-2; J: TRBJ2-5; DNA: TGTGCCAGCAGCGCGGGACTAGCGGGAGGGGAGACCCAGTACTTC; CDR3: CASSAGLAGGETQYF
D: .; size: .; V: TRBV5-1; J: TRBJ2-7; DNA: TGCGCCAGCAGCTTATCGGGAGTCGAAAACGAGCAGTACTTC; CDR3: CASSLSGVENEQYF
D: TRBD1; size: many; V: TRBV20-1; J: TRBJ1-5; DNA: TGCAGTGCTAGGTACGGGACAGGGGATAATCAGCCCCAGCATTTT; CDR3: CSARYGTGDNQPQHF
D: TRBD2; size: .; V: TRBV10-2; J: TRBJ2-7; DNA: TGCGCCAGCAGTGAGTCCGGGACTAGCGGGAGAGACGAGCAGTACTTC; CDR3: CASSESGTSGRDEQYF
D: .; size: .; V: TRBV7-9; J: TRBJ2-6; DNA: TGTGCCAGCAGCGCTCTCGGGGCGGCTGGGGCCAACGTCCTGACTTTC; CDR3: CASSALGAAGANVLTF
D: .; size: many; V: TRBV11-2; J: TRBJ2-1; DNA: TGTGCCAGCAGCTTACCCGGGGTTATCTACAATGAGCAGTTCTTC; CDR3: CASSLPGVIYNEQFF
D: .; size: few; V: TRBV5-1; J: TRBJ1-5; DNA: TGCGCCAGCAGCTGGGTACCGGGAAGCAATCAGCCCCAGCATTTT; CDR3: CASSWVPGSNQPQHF
D: .; size: .; V: TRBV6-5; J: TRBJ1-6; DNA: TGTGCCAGCAGTTACTCCGTGGGGGGAAATTCACCCCTCCACTTT; CDR3: CASSYSVGGNSPLHF
D: .; size: once; V: TRBV12-3/TRBV12-4; J: TRBJ2-3; DNA: TGTGCCAGCAGCATCTCTGGGCCTTCCACAGATACGCAGTATTTT; CDR3: CASSISGPSTDTQYF